This T cell receptor (beta chain) was retrieved from a study of CD8+ T cells in alopecia areata. Study background: Tofacitinib ran for 6 to 18 months before 6 months off drug. General study findings and limits: Scalp sequencing captures resident alphabeta T cells of normal skin too. Clonality was higher in lesional than normal scalp, especially in alopecia totalis/universalis.

Only a few counts were recorded for this clone. Its antigen is unidentified. The junction had 9 bases not matched to a gene; V was cut back by 5 bases and J by 2 bases. The CDR3 runs to 16 residues. CDR1 is SGHVS and CDR2 is FQNEAQ in the germline V gene. Researchers gathered lesional scalp punch biopsies and peripheral blood from patients with alopecia areata. Extracted from the samples, RNA was reverse transcribed into cDNA to serve as the sequencing template. Method: immunoSEQ multiplex PCR; TCRdb's copy keeps in-frame clones and lacks some. Among 150,000 to 160,000 clones, around half were seen once, and the ten largest hold 15% to 20%.

The origin of this receptor is a human donor with alopecia areata. Sample: CD8+ T cells sorted from blood, taken at week 0. The V call is TRBV7-8, the J call TRBJ2-1; 7 bases agree with TRBD2. The CDR3 here is CASSRKRSGTYNEQFF. The CDR3 nucleotides are TGTGCCAGCAGCCGGAAGAGAAGCGGGACCTACAATGAGCAGTTCTTC.